The rows below give T cell receptor beta chains drawn from one sample of a study of shared clonotypes between healthy human individuals. Assay: immunoSEQ multiplex PCR; the TCRdb copy retains only in-frame clones and omits some. The data hold 650,000 to 800,000 clones, with over 60% observed a single time. Sequencing used memory CD4+ T cells sorted from blood. The receptors were gathered from a woman aged 30 to 39 in good health. Each CDR3 is given with its conserved first and last residue.

TRBJ1-1 | 17 | TRBV27 | CASMRPRGAGKNTEAFF
- | 14 | TRBV5-1 | CASSLAGTMYEQYF
TRBJ1-1 | 14 | TRBV18 | CASSSSGGNTEAFF
TRBJ1-5 | 13 | TRBV30 | CAWRGQWDQPQHF
TRBJ1-5 | 13 | TRBV19 | CALGGTDYQPQHF
TRBJ2-7 | 15 | TRBV7-8 | CASSVQGLASYEQYF
TRBJ1-5 | 17 | TRBV19 | CASSIGRTLRGNQPQHF
TRBJ2-7 | 16 | TRBV23-1 | CASSQPPFRPLYEQYF
TRBJ2-1 | 14 | TRBV10-3 | CAISGDRMDNEQFF
TRBJ2-1 | 16 | TRBV11-2 | CASTPTQGVSYNEQFF
TRBJ2-5 | 13 | TRBV25-1 | CASSDRRGETQYF
TRBJ2-2 | 14 | TRBV5-5 | CASSLVGEAGELFF
TRBJ1-5 | 16 | TRBV19 | CASSIVGGYSNQPQHF
TRBJ2-1 | 14 | TRBV4-2 | CASSREPLPDEQFF
TRBJ2-7 | 14 | TRBV10-3 | CAINSDRGFSEQYF
TRBJ2-3 | 16 | TRBV14 | CASSQGTSGRGDTQYF
TRBJ2-2 | 14 | TRBV10-2 | CASSEIGSTGELFF
TRBJ1-1 | 16 | TRBV11-2 | CASTDRDRGVNTEAFF
TRBJ1-5 | 15 | TRBV6-1 | CASSTGQYSNQPQHF
TRBJ1-1 | 16 | TRBV29-1 | CSAIDRGRTLGTEAFF
TRBJ2-4 | 14 | TRBV6-6 | CASSYRRAKNIQYF
TRBJ2-5 | 13 | TRBV6-4 | CASRDTVPETQYF
TRBJ1-4 | 14 | TRBV6-1 | CASSEQGTNEKLFF
TRBJ2-4 | 18 | TRBV5-4 | CASSEGLAVAGTKNIQYF
TRBJ2-5 | 15 | TRBV10-3 | CAISEFGTSVKTQYF
TRBJ2-7 | 14 | TRBV28 | CASSLPGRVYEQYF
TRBJ2-5 | 16 | TRBV5-1 | CASSAQTSGRGETQYF
TRBJ1-5 | 15 | TRBV19 | CASSMVAESNQPQHF
TRBJ2-7 | 13 | TRBV27 | CATSPGTSYEQYF
TRBJ2-3 | 15 | TRBV5-1 | CASSPEVAGGYTQYF
TRBJ1-2 | 14 | TRBV28 | CASSLSRGNYGYTF
TRBJ1-2 | 13 | TRBV9 | CASSVFGNYGYTF
TRBJ2-7 | 13 | TRBV4-1 | CASSLGNNYEQYF
TRBJ2-3 | 14 | TRBV2 | CASSVDSSTDTQYF
TRBJ1-1 | 12 | TRBV10-2 | CASSAQGPEAFF
TRBJ2-5 | 15 | TRBV4-1 | CASSQGTGGTGEQYF
TRBJ2-7 | 14 | TRBV19 | CASSRQGRAYEQYF
TRBJ2-1 | 15 | TRBV5-1 | CASSPREFSYNEQFF
TRBJ1-1 | 14 | TRBV2 | CASSLRPSHTEAFF
TRBJ2-1 | 18 | TRBV25-1 | CASSEKKWGTGAYNEQFF
TRBJ1-1 | 12 | TRBV18 | CASSPNREQAFF
TRBJ1-5 | 14 | TRBV28 | CASSFWGAVQPQHF
TRBJ2-4 | 18 | TRBV4-1 | CASSQDRQQGPAKNIQYF
TRBJ2-4 | 15 | TRBV2 | CASADPSAGLNIQYF
TRBJ1-5 | 11 | TRBV20-1 | CSASGNQPQHF
TRBJ2-6 | 17 | TRBV7-7 | CASSPGLANSGANVLTF
TRBJ1-1 | 15 | TRBV27 | CASSHSLTDVSRAFF
TRBJ1-1 | 14 | TRBV18 | CASSPQADNTEAFF
TRBJ2-3 | 15 | TRBV28 | CASSRRQGQVDTQYF
TRBJ2-1 | 14 | TRBV7-7 | CASSLAGRAQEQFF
TRBJ1-2 | 14 | TRBV27 | CASSIGGGLVGYTF
TRBJ1-2 | 14 | TRBV7-6 | CASSPQSDNYGYTF